This TCR beta chain was captured in a study of T-cell reconstitution after alpha-beta-depleted transplantation in children. Trimming pared 5 bases from V and 1 base from J, leaving 14 bases between. Per germline, CDR1 KGHSH and CDR2 LQKENI. The CDR3 covers 15 residues. This clonotype was picked up many times. Its target is not known. The study's findings and limits: In some patients, recipient T cells and intrathymic progenitors surviving conditioning explained high day-60 diversity. Expanded graft clones, several hundred of them, were reportedly the source of alpha-beta T cells about two months after transplant. At the one-year point after transplant, T-cell counts and TCRbeta diversity were found to come mostly from T cells that had been newly produced.

A library of TCRbeta sequences, prepared with unique molecular identifiers, was generated. Each CDR3 protein is one row after TCRdb ran MiXCR on the PCR reads. This table has fewer than 750,000 distinct CDR3 sequences, 20% to 25% appearing once. The sample here was PBMCs, mostly from graft donor cells, taken 360 days after TCRalphabeta/CD19-depleted stem cell transplant. J is TRBJ1-1 and V is TRBV18; D might be TRBD1 (6 bases). This TCR was sampled from a boy less than two years old who had a stem cell transplant for acute myeloid leukemia, so the T cells may come from the graft donor. CDR3 nucleotides: TGTGCCAGCTCAATTGGACAGTACCCGAACACTGAAGCTTTCTTT. The encoded protein is CASSIGQYPNTEAFF.